The table lists the clone carrying this T cell receptor (beta chain) with a few counts. Trimming removed 3 bases at V and 5 bases at J, with 8 bases between. The CDR3 runs 11 residues. Germline V lookup: CDR1 DFQATT, CDR2 SNEGSKA (reference sequence). This sample was included in a study of cytotoxic CD8 clonotypes in ibrutinib-treated CLL. Data came from immunoSEQ multiplex PCR; TCRdb stores just in-frame clones and leaves some out. The profile shows approximately 100,000 clones, about 58% of them singletons. The sample was PBMCs, taken after 24 months of ibrutinib treatment. The sequence derives from a human donor with chronic lymphocytic leukemia. The chain employs TRBV20-1 and TRBJ2-7, with a possible D match to TRBD1 (5 bases). The CDR3 nucleotides are TGCAGTGCTAGTGCCAGGGACGAGCAGTACTTC. This gives the protein CSASARDEQYF.